This record covers a single T cell receptor (delta chain). Its antigen is still unknown. This record comes from a study of Vδ1+ human thymocytes. Whole-study results and caveats: Highly polyclonal TRG and TRD repertoires with Gaussian CDR3 length distributions appeared in thymus. TRD repertoires were essentially private, unlike widely shared TRG clonotypes. Approximately 20% of thymic delta-chain sequences were Vdelta2, with few Vdelta3, unlike blood Vdelta1+ controls.

The CDR3 is 23 residues long. The germline V gene has CDR1 TSWWSYY and CDR2 QGS. The V segment lost 2 bases and the J segment 0 bases; nucleotides outside the gene matches: 24. Thymocytes were sorted as CD3+ TCRVdelta1+ TCRVdelta2- after alphabeta T cell depletion. Extracted RNA was reverse transcribed into cDNA. Pooled V-gene forward primers with one constant-region reverse primer generated the CDR3 amplicons by multiplex PCR. TCRdb reanalyzed the multiplex PCR reads using CATT. The sample has about 50,000 delta-chain clones, more than 13% seen once. The sequenced sample was Vdelta1+ gamma-delta thymocytes from the thymus. The subset denotes: FACS-sorted CD3+ TCRalphabeta- TCRVdelta1+ TCRVdelta2- thymocytes. The chain is built from TRDV1 and TRDJ1; 10 bases align to TRDD3. The TCR originated in a girl in the first two years of life who had congenital heart surgery. The CDR3 bases are TGTGCTCTTGGGGAATTAACCTCGACTGGGGGATTCCCGGTCGAGAAGTACACCGATAAACTCATCTTT. Translated: CALGELTSTGGFPVEKYTDKLIF.